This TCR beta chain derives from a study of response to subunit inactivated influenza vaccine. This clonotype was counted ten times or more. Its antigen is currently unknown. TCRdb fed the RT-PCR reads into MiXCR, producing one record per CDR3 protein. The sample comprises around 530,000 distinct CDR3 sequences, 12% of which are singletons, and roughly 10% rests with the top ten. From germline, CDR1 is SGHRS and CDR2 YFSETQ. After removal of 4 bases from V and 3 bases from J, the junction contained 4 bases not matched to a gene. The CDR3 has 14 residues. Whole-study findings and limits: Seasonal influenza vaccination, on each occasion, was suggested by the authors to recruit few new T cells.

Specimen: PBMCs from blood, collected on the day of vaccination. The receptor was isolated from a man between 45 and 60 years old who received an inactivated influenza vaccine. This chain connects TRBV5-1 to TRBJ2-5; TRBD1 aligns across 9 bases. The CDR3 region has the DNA TGCGCCAGCAGCGCTGGGACAGGGAAAGAGACCCAGTACTTC. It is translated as CASSAGTGKETQYF.